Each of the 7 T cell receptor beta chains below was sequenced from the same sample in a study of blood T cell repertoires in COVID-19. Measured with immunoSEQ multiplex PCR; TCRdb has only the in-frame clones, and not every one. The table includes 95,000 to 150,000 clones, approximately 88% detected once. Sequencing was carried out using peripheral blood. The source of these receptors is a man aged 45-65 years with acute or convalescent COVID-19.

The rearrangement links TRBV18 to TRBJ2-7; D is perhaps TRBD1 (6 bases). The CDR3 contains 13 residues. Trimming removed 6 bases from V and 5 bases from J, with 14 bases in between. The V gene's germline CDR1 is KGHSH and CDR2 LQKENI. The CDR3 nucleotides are TGTGCCAGCTCCCTGGACAGTAAGGACGAGCAGTACTTC. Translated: CASSLDSKDEQYF.

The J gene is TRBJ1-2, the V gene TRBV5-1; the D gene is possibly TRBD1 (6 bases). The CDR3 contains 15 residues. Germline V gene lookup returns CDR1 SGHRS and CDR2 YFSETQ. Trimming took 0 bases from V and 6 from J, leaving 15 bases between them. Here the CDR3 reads CASSLAQGLTHGYTF. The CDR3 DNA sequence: TGCGCCAGCAGCTTGGCACAGGGCCTAACGCATGGCTACACCTTC.

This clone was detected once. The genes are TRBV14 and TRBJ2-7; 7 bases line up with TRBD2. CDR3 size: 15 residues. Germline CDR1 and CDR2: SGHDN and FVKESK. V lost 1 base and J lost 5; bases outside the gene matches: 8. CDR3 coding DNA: TGTGCCAGCAGCCAAGTCGACGCGGGAGCGGACGAGCAGTACTTC. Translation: CASSQVDAGADEQYF.

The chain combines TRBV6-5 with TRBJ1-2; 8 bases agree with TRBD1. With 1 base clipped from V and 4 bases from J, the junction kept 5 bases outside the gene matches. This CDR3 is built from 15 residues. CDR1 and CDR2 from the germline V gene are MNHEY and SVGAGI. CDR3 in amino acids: CASSYLGQGGYGYTF. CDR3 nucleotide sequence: TGTGCCAGCAGTTACTTAGGACAGGGAGGCTATGGCTACACCTTC.

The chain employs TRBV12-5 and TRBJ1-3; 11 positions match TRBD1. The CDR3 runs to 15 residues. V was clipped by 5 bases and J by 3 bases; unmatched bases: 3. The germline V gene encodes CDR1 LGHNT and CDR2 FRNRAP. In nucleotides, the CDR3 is TGTGCTAGTGGTGCGGGACAGGGGGGTGGAAACACCATATATTTT. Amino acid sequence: CASGAGQGGGNTIYF.

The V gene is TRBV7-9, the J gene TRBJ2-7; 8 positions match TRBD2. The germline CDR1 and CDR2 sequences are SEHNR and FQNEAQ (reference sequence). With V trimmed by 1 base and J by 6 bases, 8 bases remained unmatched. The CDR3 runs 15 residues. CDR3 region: CASSLDGTRATEQYF. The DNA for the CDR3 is TGTGCCAGCAGCTTAGATGGGACTAGGGCGACCGAGCAGTACTTC.

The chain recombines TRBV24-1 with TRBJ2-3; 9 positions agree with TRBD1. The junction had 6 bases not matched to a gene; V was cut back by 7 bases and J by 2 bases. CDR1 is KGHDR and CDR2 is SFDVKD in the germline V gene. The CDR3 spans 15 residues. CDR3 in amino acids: CATRGTGLYTDTQYF. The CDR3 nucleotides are TGTGCCACCAGGGGGACAGGGCTTTACACAGATACGCAGTATTTT.